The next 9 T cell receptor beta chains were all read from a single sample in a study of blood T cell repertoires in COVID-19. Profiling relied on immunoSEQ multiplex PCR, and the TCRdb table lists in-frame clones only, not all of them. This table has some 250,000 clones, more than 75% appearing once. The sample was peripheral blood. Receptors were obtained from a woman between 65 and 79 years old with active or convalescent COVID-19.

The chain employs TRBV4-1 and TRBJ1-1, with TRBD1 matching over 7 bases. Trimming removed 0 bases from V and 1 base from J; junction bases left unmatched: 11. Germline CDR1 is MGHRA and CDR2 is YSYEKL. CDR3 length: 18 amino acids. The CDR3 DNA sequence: TGCGCCAGCAGCCAAGATAGAACAGGGGATATTGGGAACACTGAAGCTTTCTTT. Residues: CASSQDRTGDIGNTEAFF.

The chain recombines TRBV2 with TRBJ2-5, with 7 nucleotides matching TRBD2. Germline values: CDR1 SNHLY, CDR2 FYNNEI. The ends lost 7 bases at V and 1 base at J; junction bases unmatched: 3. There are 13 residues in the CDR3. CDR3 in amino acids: CASTWGGQETQYF. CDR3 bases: TGTGCCAGCACCTGGGGGGGCCAAGAGACCCAGTACTTC.

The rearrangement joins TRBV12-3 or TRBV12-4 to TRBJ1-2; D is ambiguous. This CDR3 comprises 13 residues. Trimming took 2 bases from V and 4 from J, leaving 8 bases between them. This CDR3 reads CASSLIPGYGYTF. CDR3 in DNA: TGTGCCAGCAGTTTAATCCCAGGCTATGGCTACACCTTC.

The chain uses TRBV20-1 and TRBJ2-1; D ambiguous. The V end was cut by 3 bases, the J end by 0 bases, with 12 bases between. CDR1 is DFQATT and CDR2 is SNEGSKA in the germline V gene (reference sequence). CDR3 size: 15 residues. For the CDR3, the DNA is TGCAGTGCTAGTGGTGCCCCCAGCTCCTACAATGAGCAGTTCTTC. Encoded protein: CSASGAPSSYNEQFF.

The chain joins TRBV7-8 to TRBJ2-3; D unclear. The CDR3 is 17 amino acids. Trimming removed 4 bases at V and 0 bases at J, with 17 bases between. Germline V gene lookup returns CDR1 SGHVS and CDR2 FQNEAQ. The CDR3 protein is CASSSREQSLSTDTQYF. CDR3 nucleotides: TGTGCCAGCAGCTCCCGAGAACAGTCCCTTAGCACAGATACGCAGTATTTT.

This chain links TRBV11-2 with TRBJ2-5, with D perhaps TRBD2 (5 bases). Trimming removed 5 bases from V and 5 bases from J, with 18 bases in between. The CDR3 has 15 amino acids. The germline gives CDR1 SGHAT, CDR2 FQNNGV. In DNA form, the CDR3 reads TGTGCCAGCAGCCCTAGTGGAGGATTCGGGGAGACCCAGTACTTC. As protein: CASSPSGGFGETQYF.

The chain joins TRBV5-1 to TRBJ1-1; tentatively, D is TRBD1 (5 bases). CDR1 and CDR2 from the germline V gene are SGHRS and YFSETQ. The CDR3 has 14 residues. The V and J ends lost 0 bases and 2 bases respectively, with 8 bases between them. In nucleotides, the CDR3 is TGCGCCAGCAGCTTGGCCAGGGCCAACACTGAAGCTTTCTTT. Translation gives CASSLARANTEAFF.

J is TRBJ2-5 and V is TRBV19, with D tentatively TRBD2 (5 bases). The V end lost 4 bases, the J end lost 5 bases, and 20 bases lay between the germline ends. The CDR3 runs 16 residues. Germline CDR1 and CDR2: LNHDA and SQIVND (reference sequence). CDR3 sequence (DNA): TGTGCCAGTAGTACACCTGGACTTGGTTCAAGGGAGACCCAGTACTTC. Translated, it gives CASSTPGLGSRETQYF.

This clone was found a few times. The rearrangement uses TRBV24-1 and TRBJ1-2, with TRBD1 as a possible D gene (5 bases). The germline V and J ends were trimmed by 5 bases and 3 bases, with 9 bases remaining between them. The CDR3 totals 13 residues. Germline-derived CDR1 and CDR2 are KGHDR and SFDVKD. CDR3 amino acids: CATSGQGHYGYTF. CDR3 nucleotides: TGTGCCACCAGTGGTCAGGGTCACTATGGCTACACCTTC.